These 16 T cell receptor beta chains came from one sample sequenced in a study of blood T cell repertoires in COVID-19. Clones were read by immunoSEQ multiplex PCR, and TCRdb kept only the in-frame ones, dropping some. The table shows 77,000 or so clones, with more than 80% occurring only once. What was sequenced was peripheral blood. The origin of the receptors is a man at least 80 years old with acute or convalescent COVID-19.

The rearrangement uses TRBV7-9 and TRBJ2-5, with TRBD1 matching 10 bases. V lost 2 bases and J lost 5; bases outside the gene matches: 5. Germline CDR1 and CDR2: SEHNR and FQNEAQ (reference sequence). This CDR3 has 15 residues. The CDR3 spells CASSLHWTGGETQYF. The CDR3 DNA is TGTGCCAGCAGCTTACACTGGACAGGGGGTGAGACCCAGTACTTC.

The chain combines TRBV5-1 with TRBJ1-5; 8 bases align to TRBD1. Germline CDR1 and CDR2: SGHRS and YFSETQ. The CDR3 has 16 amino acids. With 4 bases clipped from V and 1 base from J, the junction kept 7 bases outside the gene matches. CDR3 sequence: CASSPGGARSNQPQHF. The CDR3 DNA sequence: TGCGCCAGCAGCCCAGGGGGCGCGAGGAGCAATCAGCCCCAGCATTTT.

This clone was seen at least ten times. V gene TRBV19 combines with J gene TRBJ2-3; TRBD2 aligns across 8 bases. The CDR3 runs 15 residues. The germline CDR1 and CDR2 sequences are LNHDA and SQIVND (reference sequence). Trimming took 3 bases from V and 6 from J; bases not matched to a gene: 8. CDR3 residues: CASSMRGVDSDTQYF. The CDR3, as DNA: TGTGCCAGTAGTATGCGGGGGGTAGATTCCGATACGCAGTATTTT.

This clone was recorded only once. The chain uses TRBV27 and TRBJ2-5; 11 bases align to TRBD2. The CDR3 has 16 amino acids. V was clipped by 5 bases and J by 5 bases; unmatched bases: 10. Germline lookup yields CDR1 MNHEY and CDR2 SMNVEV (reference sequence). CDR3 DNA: TGTGCCAGCAGTAAACTAGCGGGAGTGGTAGTGGAGACCCAGTACTTC. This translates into CASSKLAGVVVETQYF.

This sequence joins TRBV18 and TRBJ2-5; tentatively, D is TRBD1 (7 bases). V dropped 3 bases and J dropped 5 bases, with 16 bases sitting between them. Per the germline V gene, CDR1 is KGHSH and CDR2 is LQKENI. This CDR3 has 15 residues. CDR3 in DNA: TGTGCCAGCTCACCGACAGGGACTCCCACGGAGACCCAGTACTTC. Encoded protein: CASSPTGTPTETQYF.

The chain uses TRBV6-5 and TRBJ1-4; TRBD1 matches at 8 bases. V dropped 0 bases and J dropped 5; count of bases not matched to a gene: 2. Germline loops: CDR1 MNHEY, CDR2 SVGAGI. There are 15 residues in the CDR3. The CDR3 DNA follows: TGTGCCAGCAGTTACTCGGCAGGGGGCAATGAAAAACTGTTTTTT. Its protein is CASSYSAGGNEKLFF.

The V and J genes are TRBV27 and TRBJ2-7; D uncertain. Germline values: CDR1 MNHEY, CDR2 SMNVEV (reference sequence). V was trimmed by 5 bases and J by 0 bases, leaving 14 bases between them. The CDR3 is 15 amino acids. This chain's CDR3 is CASSPLLRSSYEQYF. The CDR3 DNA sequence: TGTGCCAGCAGTCCTCTCCTGCGAAGCTCCTACGAGCAGTACTTC.

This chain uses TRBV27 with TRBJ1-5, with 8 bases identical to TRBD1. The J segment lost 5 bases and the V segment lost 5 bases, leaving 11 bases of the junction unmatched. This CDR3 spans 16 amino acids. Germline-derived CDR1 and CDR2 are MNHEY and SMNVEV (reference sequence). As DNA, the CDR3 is TGTGCCAGCAGTCCAGGGGCAGGGGGCTACGATCAGCCCCAGCATTTT. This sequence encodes CASSPGAGGYDQPQHF.

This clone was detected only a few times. The CDR3 here is CASSSLVSGHTGELFF. As DNA, the CDR3 is TGCGCCAGCAGCAGCTTGGTTAGCGGCCACACCGGGGAGCTGTTTTTT. The chain carries TRBV4-1 and TRBJ2-2, with a weak D call TRBD2 (6 bases). Germline-derived CDR1 and CDR2 are MGHRA and YSYEKL. The CDR3 totals 16 residues. Trimming removed 5 bases at V and 3 bases at J, with 16 bases between.

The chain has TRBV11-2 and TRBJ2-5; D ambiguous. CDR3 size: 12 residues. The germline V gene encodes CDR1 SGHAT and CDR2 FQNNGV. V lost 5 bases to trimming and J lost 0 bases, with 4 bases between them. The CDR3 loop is CASSRDQETQYF. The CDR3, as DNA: TGTGCCAGCAGCCGGGACCAAGAGACCCAGTACTTC. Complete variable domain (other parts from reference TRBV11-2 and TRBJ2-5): EAGVAQSPRYKIIEKRQSVAFWCNPISGHATLYWYQQILGQGPKLLIQFQNNGVVDDSQLPKDRFSAERLKGVDSTLKIQPAKLEDSAVYLCASSRDQETQYFGPGTRLLVL.

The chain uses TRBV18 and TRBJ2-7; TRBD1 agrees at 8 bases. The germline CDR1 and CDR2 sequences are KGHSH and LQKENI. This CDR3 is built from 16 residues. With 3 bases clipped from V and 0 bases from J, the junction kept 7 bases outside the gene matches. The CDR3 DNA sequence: TGTGCCAGCTCACCTCAGGGGGCAGAGAGCTCCTACGAGCAGTACTTC. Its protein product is CASSPQGAESSYEQYF. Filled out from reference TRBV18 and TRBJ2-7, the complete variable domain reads NAGVMQNPRHLVRRRGQEARLRCSPMKGHSHVYWYRQLPEEGLKFMVYLQKENIIDESGMPKERFSAEFPKEGPSILRIQQVVRGDSAAYFCASSPQGAESSYEQYFGPGTRLTVT.

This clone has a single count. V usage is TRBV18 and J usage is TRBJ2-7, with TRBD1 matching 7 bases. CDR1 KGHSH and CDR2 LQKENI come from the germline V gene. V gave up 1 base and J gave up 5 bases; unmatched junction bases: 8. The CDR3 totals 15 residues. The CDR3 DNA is TGTGCCAGCTCACCACGATACGACAGGGAGAACGAGCAGTACTTC. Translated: CASSPRYDRENEQYF.

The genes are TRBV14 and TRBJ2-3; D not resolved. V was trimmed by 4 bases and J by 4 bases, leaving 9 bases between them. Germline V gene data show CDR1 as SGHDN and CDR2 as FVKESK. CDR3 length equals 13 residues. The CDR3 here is CASSLLRADTQYF. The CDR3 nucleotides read TGTGCCAGCAGCCTCCTTCGGGCAGATACGCAGTATTTT.

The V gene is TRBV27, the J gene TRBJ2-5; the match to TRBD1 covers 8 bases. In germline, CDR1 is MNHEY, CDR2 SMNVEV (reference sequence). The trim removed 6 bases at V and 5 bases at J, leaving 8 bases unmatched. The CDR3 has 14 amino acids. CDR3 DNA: TGTGCCAGCAGAGCAGGGGGCCGGGGGGAGACCCAGTACTTC. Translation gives CASRAGGRGETQYF.

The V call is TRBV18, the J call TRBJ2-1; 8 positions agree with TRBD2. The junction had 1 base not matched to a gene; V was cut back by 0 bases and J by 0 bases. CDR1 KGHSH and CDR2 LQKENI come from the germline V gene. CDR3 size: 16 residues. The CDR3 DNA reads TGTGCCAGCTCACCACCCAGCGGGAGCTCCTACAATGAGCAGTTCTTC. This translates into CASSPPSGSSYNEQFF.

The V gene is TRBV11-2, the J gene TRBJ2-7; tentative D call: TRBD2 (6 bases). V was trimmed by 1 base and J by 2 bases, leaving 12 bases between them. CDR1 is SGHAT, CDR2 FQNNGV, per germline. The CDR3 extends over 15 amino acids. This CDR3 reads CASSLVSSDAYEQYF. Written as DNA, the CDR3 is TGTGCCAGCAGCTTAGTCTCTAGCGATGCCTACGAGCAGTACTTC.